Given below is one TCR beta chain in context. These data come from a study of control samples from healthy donors and cancer patients. Profiled with immunoSEQ multiplex PCR; TCRdb holds only in-frame clones, not every one. This sample carries just under 150,000 clones, approximately 92% of them seen once, and the ten largest clones take about 3%. The TCR was taken from a man in his thirties or forties in good health. Source material: blood.

This chain's CDR3 is CASSLVGNYGYTF. CDR3 nucleotide sequence: TGTGCCAGCAGCTTGGTAGGGAACTATGGCTACACCTTC. The rearrangement uses TRBV5-8 and TRBJ1-2, with D hard to call. CDR3 length: 13 residues. Trimming cost V 0 bases and J 2 bases, with 5 bases left between them. Germline V gives CDR1 SGHTS, CDR2 YDEGEE. Using reference TRBV5-8 and TRBJ1-2 for the parts outside the CDR3, the full variable domain is EAGVTQSPTHLIKTRGQQATLRCSPISGHTSVYWYQQALGLGLQFLLWYDEGEERNRGNFPPRFSGRQFPNYSSELNVNALELEDSALYLCASSLVGNYGYTFGSGTRLTVV.